These T cell receptor beta chains were read from a single sample in a study of shared clonotypes between healthy human individuals. Clones were read by immunoSEQ multiplex PCR, and TCRdb kept only the in-frame ones, dropping some. The sample consists of about 490,000 clones, about 84% of them appearing once. The specimen sequenced was PBMCs. The receptor set was obtained from a woman aged 40 to 50 in good health. Some clones in this sample may be carry-over from other donors' samples. Both conserved end residues are part of each CDR3. The D gene is left open where the match is weak. Where a row states a size, it is once, few, many or the class of an expanded clone; other rows omit it.

D gene: .; J gene: TRBJ2-7; clone size: once; V gene: TRBV15; CDR3 protein: CATSRLSGSSYEQYF; CDR3 DNA: TGTGCCACCAGCAGGCTTAGCGGAAGCTCCTACGAGCAGTACTTC
D gene: TRBD1; J gene: TRBJ2-3; clone size: .; V gene: TRBV9; CDR3 protein: CASSKGADTQYF; CDR3 DNA: TGTGCCAGCTCGAAGGGGGCCGATACGCAGTATTTT
D gene: .; J gene: TRBJ2-5; clone size: .; V gene: TRBV7-9; CDR3 protein: CASSPRASGQETQYF; CDR3 DNA: TGTGCCAGCAGCCCCCGGGCTAGTGGCCAAGAGACCCAGTACTTC
D gene: .; J gene: TRBJ2-5; clone size: .; V gene: TRBV7-9; CDR3 protein: CASSLGRQILQETQYF; CDR3 DNA: TGTGCCAGCAGCTTAGGGAGACAGATCCTACAAGAGACCCAGTACTTC
D gene: TRBD2; J gene: TRBJ2-1; clone size: .; V gene: TRBV7-6; CDR3 protein: CASSLGKLAGASHNEQFF; CDR3 DNA: TGTGCCAGCAGCTTAGGGAAACTAGCGGGCGCCTCCCACAATGAGCAGTTCTTC
D gene: .; J gene: TRBJ2-7; clone size: .; V gene: TRBV6-5; CDR3 protein: CASSYSSTASYEQYF; CDR3 DNA: TGTGCCAGCAGTTACTCGAGTACAGCCTCCTACGAGCAGTACTTC
D gene: TRBD1; J gene: TRBJ2-2; clone size: .; V gene: TRBV19; CDR3 protein: CASSETGGRRAGELFF; CDR3 DNA: TGTGCCAGTAGTGAAACAGGGGGCAGGCGCGCCGGGGAGCTGTTTTTT
D gene: TRBD1; J gene: TRBJ1-1; clone size: .; V gene: TRBV18; CDR3 protein: CASSRDRNTEAFF; CDR3 DNA: TGTGCCAGCTCACGGGACAGAAACACTGAAGCTTTCTTT
D gene: .; J gene: TRBJ2-3; clone size: .; V gene: TRBV7-2; CDR3 protein: CASSSRRDTQYF; CDR3 DNA: TGTGCCAGCAGCTCCCGGAGGGATACGCAGTATTTT
D gene: .; J gene: TRBJ2-2; clone size: .; V gene: TRBV10-3; CDR3 protein: CATSGTQELGELFF; CDR3 DNA: TGTGCCACCTCCGGGACTCAGGAGTTGGGGGAGCTGTTTTTT
D gene: .; J gene: TRBJ2-5; clone size: .; V gene: TRBV6-5; CDR3 protein: CASSYRRAGQETQYF; CDR3 DNA: TGTGCCAGCAGTTACCGCAGAGCAGGGCAAGAGACCCAGTACTTC
D gene: TRBD1; J gene: TRBJ1-1; clone size: .; V gene: TRBV29-1; CDR3 protein: CSVETGVIKPPLNTEAFF; CDR3 DNA: TGCAGCGTTGAGACAGGGGTCATTAAGCCACCCCTGAACACTGAAGCTTTCTTT
D gene: .; J gene: TRBJ2-3; clone size: .; V gene: TRBV6-1; CDR3 protein: CASSEALSDTQYF; CDR3 DNA: TGTGCCAGCAGTGAAGCGCTGTCAGATACGCAGTATTTT
D gene: .; J gene: TRBJ1-1; clone size: .; V gene: TRBV28; CDR3 protein: CASSLRRPNTEAFF; CDR3 DNA: TGTGCCAGCAGTTTACGGAGACCGAACACTGAAGCTTTCTTT
D gene: .; J gene: TRBJ2-2; clone size: .; V gene: TRBV19; CDR3 protein: CASSGLAAYTGELFF; CDR3 DNA: TGTGCCAGTAGTGGTTTAGCGGCATACACCGGGGAGCTGTTTTTT
D gene: TRBD2; J gene: TRBJ2-1; clone size: .; V gene: TRBV7-9; CDR3 protein: CASNLAGVREQFF; CDR3 DNA: TGTGCCAGCAATCTAGCGGGAGTTCGAGAGCAGTTCTTC
D gene: TRBD1; J gene: TRBJ1-3; clone size: .; V gene: TRBV9; CDR3 protein: CASSEGQGLENTIYF; CDR3 DNA: TGTGCCAGCAGCGAGGGACAGGGGCTCGAAAACACCATATATTTT
D gene: .; J gene: TRBJ1-5; clone size: .; V gene: TRBV28; CDR3 protein: CASSLGGQPQHF; CDR3 DNA: TGTGCCAGCAGTTTGGGGGGACAGCCCCAGCATTTT